Listed below are T cell receptor beta chains from one sample, sequenced in a study of T cell repertoires in ileal Crohn's disease. Some clones are missing from TCRdb's copy, which holds only in-frame ones; the method was immunoSEQ multiplex PCR. The sample has 6,500 to 7,500 clones, 55% to 75% seen once. Sequences were obtained from ileal tissue. All receptors derive from an adult with Crohn's disease. Each CDR3 is given with its conserved first and last residue. Fields, in order: clone size, CDR3 length, D gene, J gene, V gene, CDR3 protein, CDR3 DNA. A D gene is named only where the DNA matches it firmly. Only some rows state a clone size, as once, few, many or a class for expanded clones.

>-|15|-|TRBJ2-1|TRBV7-6
CASSLGSGRHNEQFF
TGTGCCAGCAGCTTAGGGTCCGGGAGACACAATGAGCAGTTCTTC
>-|14|TRBD1|TRBJ1-1|TRBV5-8
CASRGPGQGSEAFF
TGTGCCAGCAGGGGCCCGGGACAGGGATCCGAAGCTTTCTTT
>-|15|-|TRBJ2-2|TRBV5-1
CASSPSGSGTGELFF
TGCGCCAGCAGCCCGTCAGGGAGCGGGACCGGGGAGCTGTTTTTT
>-|15|TRBD2|TRBJ2-1|TRBV9
CASSVEAGGQRGQFF
TGTGCCAGCAGCGTAGAGGCGGGGGGCCAACGGGGGCAGTTCTTC
>-|17|TRBD2|TRBJ2-2|TRBV7-8
CASSLETSGGNTGELFF
TGTGCCAGCAGCTTGGAGACTAGCGGGGGAAACACCGGGGAGCTGTTTTTT
>-|15|-|TRBJ2-3|TRBV28
CASSFPGTSTDTQYF
TGTGCCAGCAGTTTCCCCGGGACTAGCACAGATACGCAGTATTTT
>-|14|-|TRBJ2-5|TRBV19
CASSSNTLQETQYF
TGTGCCAGTAGTTCCAACACCCTCCAAGAGACCCAGTACTTC
>-|16|TRBD2|TRBJ2-7|TRBV27
CASSTIRTSGSYEQYF
TGTGCCAGCAGTACCATTCGGACTAGCGGGAGCTACGAGCAGTACTTC
>-|14|-|TRBJ2-7|TRBV6-5
CASGRPESSYEQYF
TGTGCCAGCGGGCGTCCCGAGAGCTCCTACGAGCAGTACTTC
>-|13|-|TRBJ2-7|TRBV19
CASSISPEYEQYF
TGTGCCAGTAGTATATCCCCCGAGTACGAGCAGTACTTC
>-|14|-|TRBJ1-2|TRBV7-2
CASSADRSSNGYTF
TGTGCCAGCAGCGCTGACAGGTCCTCTAACGGCTACACCTTC
>-|14|-|TRBJ1-1|TRBV7-9
CASGLGGTDTEAFF
TGTGCCAGCGGCCTCGGCGGAACGGACACTGAAGCTTTCTTT
>once|15|-|TRBJ2-2|TRBV6-4
CASSEGGAGTGELFF
TGTGCCAGCAGTGAAGGGGGGGCCGGGACCGGGGAGCTGTTTTTT
>-|14|TRBD2|TRBJ2-5|TRBV9
CASSVGGGLETQYF
TGTGCCAGCAGCGTAGGGGGAGGGTTAGAGACCCAGTACTTC
>few|13|-|TRBJ2-7|TRBV7-2
CASSFSPGGEQYF
TGTGCCAGCAGCTTCTCCCCCGGGGGCGAGCAGTACTTC
>-|12|TRBD2|TRBJ2-3|TRBV19
CASRAGADTQYF
TGTGCCAGTAGGGCGGGGGCAGATACGCAGTATTTT
>-|14|-|TRBJ2-7|TRBV6-1
CASSNSGRDYEQYF
TGTGCCAGCAGTAACTCTGGACGGGACTACGAGCAGTACTTC
>-|15|-|TRBJ1-2|TRBV6-1
CASSPKWDGGYGYTF
TGTGCCAGCAGCCCTAAATGGGACGGGGGCTATGGCTACACCTTC
>few|17|-|TRBJ2-1|TRBV21-1
CASSKDPGAGNNNEQFF
TGTGCCAGCAGCAAAGACCCTGGAGCGGGTAATAATAATGAGCAGTTCTTC
>-|13|TRBD2|TRBJ2-5|TRBV6-5
CASSYEAGGTQYF
TGTGCCAGCAGTTACGAAGCGGGAGGGACCCAGTACTTC
>-|17|-|TRBJ2-7|TRBV5-4
CASSFRMGGGSAYEQYF
TGTGCCAGCAGCTTCCGGATGGGGGGCGGGAGCGCCTACGAGCAGTACTTC
>-|14|TRBD1|TRBJ1-4|TRBV5-4
CASSRDSLNEKLFF
TGTGCCAGCAGCCGGGACAGCCTCAATGAAAAACTGTTTTTT
>few|16|-|TRBJ2-2|TRBV5-1
CASSSRGSVSTGELFF
TGCGCCAGCAGCTCTCGGGGTTCGGTGAGCACCGGGGAGCTGTTTTTT
>-|14|-|TRBJ1-5|TRBV30
CAWSVRGVNQPQHF
TGTGCCTGGAGTGTGCGGGGTGTCAATCAGCCCCAGCATTTT
>-|14|-|TRBJ2-1|TRBV4-2
CASSQEGGYNEQFF
TGTGCCAGCAGCCAAGAAGGGGGATACAATGAGCAGTTCTTC
>-|11|-|TRBJ2-2|TRBV25-1
CASTRAGELFF
TGTGCCAGCACGAGGGCCGGGGAGCTGTTTTTT
>large|13|TRBD1|TRBJ1-1|TRBV28
CASSPGQGTEAFF
TGTGCCAGCAGCCCGGGACAGGGCACTGAAGCTTTCTTT
>few|15|TRBD2|TRBJ2-3|TRBV5-4
CASSPGTSGTDTQYF
TGTGCCAGCAGCCCGGGGACTAGCGGCACAGATACGCAGTATTTT
>once|14|-|TRBJ2-4|TRBV5-6
CASSLGALGNIQYF
TGTGCCAGCAGCTTGGGGGCCCTGGGAAACATTCAGTACTTC
>-|14|TRBD2|TRBJ2-2|TRBV6-1
CASSAGGRDGELFF
TGTGCCAGCAGTGCGGGGGGAAGGGACGGGGAGCTGTTTTTT
>-|13|-|TRBJ2-5|TRBV4-3
CASSHGGKETQYF
TGCGCCAGCAGCCACGGGGGAAAAGAGACCCAGTACTTC
>-|13|TRBD1|TRBJ2-1|TRBV29-1
CSGGQGAYNEQFF
TGCAGCGGGGGACAGGGGGCCTACAATGAGCAGTTCTTC
>-|15|TRBD1|TRBJ2-1|TRBV6-1
CASSTLGQVYNEQFF
TGTGCCAGCAGTACATTGGGACAGGTCTACAATGAGCAGTTCTTC
>-|12|-|TRBJ2-3|TRBV19
CASTFSGDTQYF
TGTGCCAGTACCTTCTCGGGAGATACGCAGTATTTT
>few|17|-|TRBJ2-7|TRBV4-1
CASSQDTSDYLGYEQYF
TGCGCCAGCAGCCAAGATACTTCGGACTATTTGGGCTACGAGCAGTACTTC
>once|14|TRBD1|TRBJ2-7|TRBV28
CASLETGGPYEQYF
TGTGCCAGCCTCGAGACAGGGGGGCCCTACGAGCAGTACTTC
>-|15|TRBD1|TRBJ2-1|TRBV5-1
CASSWGQAQGNEQFF
TGCGCCAGCAGCTGGGGACAGGCGCAGGGAAATGAGCAGTTCTTC
>-|15|-|TRBJ2-3|TRBV4-3
CASSQGLLGTDTQYF
TGCGCCAGCAGCCAGGGACTGTTAGGTACAGATACGCAGTATTTT
>-|14|-|TRBJ1-2|TRBV28
CASSQGTTFYGYTF
TGTGCCAGCAGTCAAGGGACAACGTTCTATGGCTACACCTTC
>-|14|-|TRBJ1-1|TRBV30
CTWSSGAMATEAFF
TGTACCTGGAGCTCAGGGGCAATGGCGACTGAAGCTTTCTTT
>once|12|-|TRBJ2-5|TRBV30
CAWSVRGETQYF
TGTGCCTGGAGTGTACGGGGGGAGACCCAGTACTTC
>-|13|TRBD1|TRBJ2-7|TRBV29-1
CSVPGQGTYEQYF
TGCAGCGTTCCGGGACAGGGAACATACGAGCAGTACTTC
>-|14|TRBD1|TRBJ2-3|TRBV6-1
CASSPGGATDTQYF
TGTGCCAGCAGTCCAGGGGGCGCGACAGATACGCAGTATTTT
>-|14|-|TRBJ2-7|TRBV28
CASSEQGELYEQYF
TGTGCCAGCAGTGAACAGGGAGAACTCTACGAGCAGTACTTC
>-|13|-|TRBJ1-1|TRBV9
CASSQTVNTEAFF
TGTGCCAGCAGTCAGACAGTGAACACTGAAGCTTTCTTT
>few|14|TRBD2|TRBJ2-3|TRBV5-1
CASSLQLAGGEQYF
TGCGCCAGCAGCTTGCAACTAGCGGGGGGGGAGCAGTATTTT